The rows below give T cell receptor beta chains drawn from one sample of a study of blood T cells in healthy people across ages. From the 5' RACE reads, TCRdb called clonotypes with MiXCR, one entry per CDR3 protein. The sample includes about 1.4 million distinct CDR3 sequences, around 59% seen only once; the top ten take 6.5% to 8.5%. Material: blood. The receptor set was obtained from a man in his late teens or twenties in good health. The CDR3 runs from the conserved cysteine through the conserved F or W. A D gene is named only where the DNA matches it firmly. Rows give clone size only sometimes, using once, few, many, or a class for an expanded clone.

CDR3 DNA: TGTGCCATTACGGGGGTTCCCTACAATGAGCAGTTCTTC; CDR3 protein: CAITGVPYNEQFF; D gene: .; J gene: TRBJ2-1; clone size: .; V gene: TRBV28
CDR3 DNA: TGTGCCAGCAGCCGACTAGCGGGGGGGGCGGAGACCCAGTACTTC; CDR3 protein: CASSRLAGGAETQYF; D gene: TRBD2; J gene: TRBJ2-5; clone size: .; V gene: TRBV6-5
CDR3 DNA: TGTGCCAGCAGTGAAGGGGCAGGGCAGCCTGAAGCTTTCTTT; CDR3 protein: CASSEGAGQPEAFF; D gene: .; J gene: TRBJ1-1; clone size: .; V gene: TRBV2
CDR3 DNA: TGCGCCAGCAGCGTTGGCCTACGCGTTGGGGAGCAGTTCTTC; CDR3 protein: CASSVGLRVGEQFF; D gene: .; J gene: TRBJ2-1; clone size: .; V gene: TRBV5-1
CDR3 DNA: TGCAGCGTCACAGGGGGAGACAATCAGCCCCAGCATTTT; CDR3 protein: CSVTGGDNQPQHF; D gene: TRBD1; J gene: TRBJ1-5; clone size: few; V gene: TRBV29-1
CDR3 DNA: TGTGCCAGCAGCTTACCAGGGGGATCTAACTATGGCTACACCTTC; CDR3 protein: CASSLPGGSNYGYTF; D gene: TRBD1; J gene: TRBJ1-2; clone size: .; V gene: TRBV7-9
CDR3 DNA: TGCGCCAGCAGCCACGGACAGGGGGGCACAGATACGCAGTATTTT; CDR3 protein: CASSHGQGGTDTQYF; D gene: TRBD1; J gene: TRBJ2-3; clone size: few; V gene: TRBV4-1
CDR3 DNA: TGTGCCACCAGCAGAGATGGCGACCAACAATGGGAGACCCAGTACTTC; CDR3 protein: CATSRDGDQQWETQYF; D gene: .; J gene: TRBJ2-5; clone size: .; V gene: TRBV15
CDR3 DNA: TGTGCCAGCAGCCAAGATCTAGGAGCCCCCTACGAGCAGTACTTC; CDR3 protein: CASSQDLGAPYEQYF; D gene: .; J gene: TRBJ2-7; clone size: .; V gene: TRBV3-1
CDR3 DNA: TGTGCCAGCACTTTCGGGAGTGGCTACACCTTC; CDR3 protein: CASTFGSGYTF; D gene: .; J gene: TRBJ1-2; clone size: few; V gene: TRBV4-2
CDR3 DNA: TGCGCCAGCAGCTTCGGATCTAGCCCCATAATTGTAAATGAGCAGTTCTTC; CDR3 protein: CASSFGSSPIIVNEQFF; D gene: .; J gene: TRBJ2-1; clone size: once; V gene: TRBV5-1
CDR3 DNA: TGTGCCAGCAGCTTAGCGACGACAGGGGGCCGTTTCTCCTACGAGCAGTACTTC; CDR3 protein: CASSLATTGGRFSYEQYF; D gene: TRBD1; J gene: TRBJ2-7; clone size: few; V gene: TRBV7-2
CDR3 DNA: TGTGCCAGCAGCCCGAATACAGGGTTGACAGATACGCAGTATTTT; CDR3 protein: CASSPNTGLTDTQYF; D gene: .; J gene: TRBJ2-3; clone size: .; V gene: TRBV6-2/TRBV6-3
CDR3 DNA: TGTGCCTGGAGTGTAATAACGGATAGCAATCAGCCCCAGCATTTT; CDR3 protein: CAWSVITDSNQPQHF; D gene: .; J gene: TRBJ1-5; clone size: once; V gene: TRBV30
CDR3 DNA: TGTGCCAGCACCGGACAGGGTAACTACGAGCAGTACTTC; CDR3 protein: CASTGQGNYEQYF; D gene: TRBD1; J gene: TRBJ2-7; clone size: few; V gene: TRBV25-1
CDR3 DNA: TGTGCCAGCACACCGTCACGTCGAAATGAGCAGTTCTTC; CDR3 protein: CASTPSRRNEQFF; D gene: .; J gene: TRBJ2-1; clone size: .; V gene: TRBV18